This is a list of T cell receptor beta chains from one sample in a study of regulatory T cells in long-lasting Graves disease. TCRdb analysed the multiplex PCR reads with MiXCR anew, one entry per CDR3 protein. The sample shows hundreds of thousands of distinct CDR3 sequences, around 12% of them seen only once. These records were also assigned to another study, of T cells in Graves' hyperthyroidism and ophthalmopathy.

The sequenced sample was peripheral blood mononuclear cells (PBMCs), obtained at new diagnosis, from a patient treated with antithyroid drugs. Receptors were obtained from a woman in her twenties or thirties with Graves disease. The CDR3 runs from the conserved cysteine through the conserved F or W. The order of the fields is J gene, D gene, clone size, V gene, CDR3 DNA, CDR3 protein. D genes are given only for firm matches. Not all rows give a size; the values are once, few, many and, for expanded clones, a class.

j_gene: TRBJ2-7; d_gene: -; abundance: -; v_gene: TRBV6-2/TRBV6-3; CDR3nt: TGTGCCAGCAGTTCGGTAGCGTACGAGCAGTACTTC; CDR3aa: CASSSVAYEQYF
j_gene: TRBJ2-4; d_gene: TRBD1; abundance: many; v_gene: TRBV6-1; CDR3nt: TGTGCCAGCAGGCAGACGACAGGGTCGGCCAAAAACATTCAGTACTTC; CDR3aa: CASRQTTGSAKNIQYF
j_gene: TRBJ1-2; d_gene: -; abundance: many; v_gene: TRBV28; CDR3nt: TGTGCCAGCAGTTCGGTCGACAGCTACTATGGCTACACCTTC; CDR3aa: CASSSVDSYYGYTF
j_gene: TRBJ1-1; d_gene: -; abundance: few; v_gene: TRBV28; CDR3nt: TGTGCCAGCAGTTTAGTAGGCCAACGCGGGGAAGCTTTCTTT; CDR3aa: CASSLVGQRGEAFF
j_gene: TRBJ2-1; d_gene: -; abundance: few; v_gene: TRBV19; CDR3nt: TGTGCCAGTAGTAGAGCTGGTTATTACGGAACCTCCTACAATGAGCAGTTCTTC; CDR3aa: CASSRAGYYGTSYNEQFF
j_gene: TRBJ2-1; d_gene: -; abundance: many; v_gene: TRBV20-1; CDR3nt: TGCAGTGCGGTCGTAGCGCATGCTCTTCACAATGAGCAGTTCTTC; CDR3aa: CSAVVAHALHNEQFF
j_gene: TRBJ2-6; d_gene: TRBD2; abundance: many; v_gene: TRBV4-1; CDR3nt: TGCGCCAGCAGCCAAGAACGGTCGACTAGCTTCTACTCTGGGGCCAACGTCCTGACTTTC; CDR3aa: CASSQERSTSFYSGANVLTF
j_gene: TRBJ2-7; d_gene: -; abundance: many; v_gene: TRBV28; CDR3nt: TGTGCCAGCAGTTTCCCATCTAGTGAGCAGTACTTC; CDR3aa: CASSFPSSEQYF
j_gene: TRBJ2-5; d_gene: TRBD2; abundance: many; v_gene: TRBV7-9; CDR3nt: TGTGCCAGCAGCTTAAGGCGGGAGGGCCAAGGGACCCAGTACTTC; CDR3aa: CASSLRREGQGTQYF
j_gene: TRBJ1-2; d_gene: -; abundance: many; v_gene: TRBV27; CDR3nt: TGTGCCAGCAGTTTAGCCAGGGGCGCTAACTATGGCTACACCTTC; CDR3aa: CASSLARGANYGYTF
j_gene: TRBJ2-7; d_gene: -; abundance: many; v_gene: TRBV3-1; CDR3nt: TGTGCCAGCAGCCAAGAGACGCCAGTAGCCTACGAGCAGTACTTC; CDR3aa: CASSQETPVAYEQYF
j_gene: TRBJ2-5; d_gene: -; abundance: once; v_gene: TRBV11-2; CDR3nt: TGTGCCAGCAGCCCCAAATCGAGGGAAGAGACCCAGTACTTC; CDR3aa: CASSPKSREETQYF
j_gene: TRBJ1-2; d_gene: TRBD1; abundance: many; v_gene: TRBV28; CDR3nt: TGTGCCAGCAGTTCAACAGGGGGAACCGGAAACTATGGCTACACCTTC; CDR3aa: CASSSTGGTGNYGYTF
j_gene: TRBJ2-2; d_gene: TRBD1; abundance: many; v_gene: TRBV9; CDR3nt: TGTGCCAGCAGCGTAGGGGACAGCACCGGGGAGCTGTTTTTT; CDR3aa: CASSVGDSTGELFF
j_gene: TRBJ1-1; d_gene: -; abundance: many; v_gene: TRBV19; CDR3nt: TGTGCCAGTGGACTGAGAATGAACACTGAAGCTTTCTTT; CDR3aa: CASGLRMNTEAFF
j_gene: TRBJ1-5; d_gene: -; abundance: -; v_gene: TRBV5-5; CDR3nt: TGTGCCAGCAGCTTAACAGGGCCCAGGGGCAATCAGCCCCAGCATTTT; CDR3aa: CASSLTGPRGNQPQHF
j_gene: TRBJ2-3; d_gene: -; abundance: -; v_gene: TRBV12-3/TRBV12-4; CDR3nt: TGTGCCAGCAGTCCGGCACTAGCTAATACGCAGTATTTT; CDR3aa: CASSPALANTQYF
j_gene: TRBJ1-1; d_gene: -; abundance: -; v_gene: TRBV11-2; CDR3nt: TGTGCCAGCAGCTCGGGGAGAGGGAAGCGGACTGAAGCTTTCTTT; CDR3aa: CASSSGRGKRTEAFF
j_gene: TRBJ2-1; d_gene: TRBD1; abundance: many; v_gene: TRBV10-3; CDR3nt: TGTGCCATCAGTCCGGGACAGGACTACAATGAGCAGTTCTTC; CDR3aa: CAISPGQDYNEQFF
j_gene: TRBJ1-1; d_gene: -; abundance: -; v_gene: TRBV11-2; CDR3nt: TGTCCCAGCAGCCCACTGGACGGTAACACTGAAGCTTTCTTT; CDR3aa: CPSSPLDGNTEAFF
j_gene: TRBJ2-1; d_gene: -; abundance: many; v_gene: TRBV2; CDR3nt: TGTGCCAGCAAGGAGTTCTCGAGCTCCTACAATGAGCAGTTCTTC; CDR3aa: CASKEFSSSYNEQFF
j_gene: TRBJ2-7; d_gene: TRBD2; abundance: many; v_gene: TRBV19; CDR3nt: TGTGCCAGTAATTTAGCGGGAGGGCTTTCCGAGCAGTACTTC; CDR3aa: CASNLAGGLSEQYF
j_gene: TRBJ2-2; d_gene: TRBD2; abundance: many; v_gene: TRBV7-8; CDR3nt: TGTGCCAGCAGCTCAGCGGAGACTAGCGGCACGAACACCGGGGAGCTGTTTTTT; CDR3aa: CASSSAETSGTNTGELFF
j_gene: TRBJ1-1; d_gene: -; abundance: few; v_gene: TRBV20-1; CDR3nt: TGCAGTGCTACCCGACAGATTTCTAACACTGAAGCTTTCTTT; CDR3aa: CSATRQISNTEAFF
j_gene: TRBJ2-3; d_gene: TRBD2; abundance: -; v_gene: TRBV6-5; CDR3nt: TGTGCCAGCAGTTACTATGCGGGAGGGCCTAACACAGATACGCAGTATTTT; CDR3aa: CASSYYAGGPNTDTQYF
j_gene: TRBJ2-7; d_gene: -; abundance: few; v_gene: TRBV27; CDR3nt: TGTGCCAGCAGGCTAAGGGAGTTCCACGAGCAGTACTTC; CDR3aa: CASRLREFHEQYF
j_gene: TRBJ1-5; d_gene: TRBD1; abundance: many; v_gene: TRBV2; CDR3nt: TGTGCCAGCAGCGACCGGGACAGGAATCAGCCCCAGCATTTT; CDR3aa: CASSDRDRNQPQHF
j_gene: TRBJ2-3; d_gene: TRBD1; abundance: many; v_gene: TRBV5-5; CDR3nt: TGTGCCAGCAGCTTGGTTTCACAGGGGGCAGATACGCAGTATTTT; CDR3aa: CASSLVSQGADTQYF
j_gene: TRBJ2-7; d_gene: TRBD2; abundance: many; v_gene: TRBV20-1; CDR3nt: TGCAGTGCTAGAGATGGCGGGAGGGCCAACTACGAGCAGTACTTC; CDR3aa: CSARDGGRANYEQYF